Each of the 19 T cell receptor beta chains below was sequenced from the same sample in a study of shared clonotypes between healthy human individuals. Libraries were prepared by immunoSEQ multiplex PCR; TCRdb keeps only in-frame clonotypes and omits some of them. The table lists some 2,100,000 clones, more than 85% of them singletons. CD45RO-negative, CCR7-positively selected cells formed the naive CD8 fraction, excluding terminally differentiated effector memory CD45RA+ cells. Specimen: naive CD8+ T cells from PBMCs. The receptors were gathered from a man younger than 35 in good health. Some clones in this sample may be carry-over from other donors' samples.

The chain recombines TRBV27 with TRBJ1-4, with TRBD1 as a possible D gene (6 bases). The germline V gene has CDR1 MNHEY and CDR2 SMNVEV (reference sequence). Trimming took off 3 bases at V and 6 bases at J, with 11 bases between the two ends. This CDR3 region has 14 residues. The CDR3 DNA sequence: TGTGCCAGCAGTTTCGGACAGCCTGATGAAAAACTGTTTTTT. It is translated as CASSFGQPDEKLFF.

Here the CDR3 reads CASTPGRKQETQYF. The CDR3 DNA reads as TGTGCCAGTACCCCGGGACGGAAACAAGAGACCCAGTACTTC. This sequence joins TRBV19 and TRBJ2-5; D may correspond to TRBD1 or TRBD2 (5 bases each). The CDR3 is made up of 14 amino acids. CDR1 and CDR2 from the germline V gene are LNHDA and SQIVND (reference sequence). The V end lost 7 bases, the J end lost 2 bases, and 14 bases lay between the germline ends.

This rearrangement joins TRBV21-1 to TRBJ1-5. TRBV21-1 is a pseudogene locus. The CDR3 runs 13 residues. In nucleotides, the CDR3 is TGTGCCAGCAGCAAAGGGAGAGGTCAGCCCCAGCATTTT. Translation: CASSKGRGQPQHF.

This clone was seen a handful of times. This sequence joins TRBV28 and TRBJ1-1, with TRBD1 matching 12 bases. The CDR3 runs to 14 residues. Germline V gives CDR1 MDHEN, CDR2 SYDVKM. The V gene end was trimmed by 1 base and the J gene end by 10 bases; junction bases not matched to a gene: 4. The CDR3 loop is CASSLLGQGAGAFF. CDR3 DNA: TGTGCCAGCAGTTTATTGGGACAGGGGGCAGGAGCTTTCTTT.

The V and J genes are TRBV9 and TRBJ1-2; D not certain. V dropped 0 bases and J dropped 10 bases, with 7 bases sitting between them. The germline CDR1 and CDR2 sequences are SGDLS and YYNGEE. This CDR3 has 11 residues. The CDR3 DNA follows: TGTGCCAGCAGCGTAGGGGGAGACTACACCTTC. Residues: CASSVGGDYTF.

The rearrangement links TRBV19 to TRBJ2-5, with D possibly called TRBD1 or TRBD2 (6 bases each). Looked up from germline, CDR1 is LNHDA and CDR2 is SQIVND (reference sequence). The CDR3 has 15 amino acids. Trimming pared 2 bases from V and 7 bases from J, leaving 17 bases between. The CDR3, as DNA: TGTGCCAGTAGTATAAAAGAAGGGGGGATGACGACCCAGTACTTC. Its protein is CASSIKEGGMTTQYF.

CDR3 residues: CASSETRGSESGYTF. The CDR3 DNA follows: TGTGCCAGCAGCGAGACGCGGGGCTCTGAATCGGGCTACACCTTC. The V and J genes are TRBV9 and TRBJ1-2; tentative D call: TRBD1 (5 bases). Trimming took 3 bases from V and 8 from J, leaving 20 bases between them. The CDR3 extends over 15 amino acids. CDR1 SGDLS and CDR2 YYNGEE come from the germline V gene.

Written as DNA, the CDR3 is TGTGCCTGGAGTGTAGGGACAGGGAAATACGAGCAGTACTTC. It specifies CAWSVGTGKYEQYF. The chain uses TRBV30 and TRBJ2-7; 9 bases align to TRBD1. CDR3 length: 14 residues. From germline, CDR1 is GTSNPN and CDR2 SVGIG (reference sequence). J gave up 4 bases and V 0 bases, and 4 bases lay outside the gene matches. Filled out from reference TRBV30 and TRBJ2-7, the complete variable domain reads SQTIHQWPATLVQPVGSPLSLECTVEGTSNPNLYWYRQAAGRGLQLLFYSVGIGQISSEVPQNLSASRPQDRQFILSSKKLLLSDSGFYLCAWSVGTGKYEQYFGPGTRLTVT.

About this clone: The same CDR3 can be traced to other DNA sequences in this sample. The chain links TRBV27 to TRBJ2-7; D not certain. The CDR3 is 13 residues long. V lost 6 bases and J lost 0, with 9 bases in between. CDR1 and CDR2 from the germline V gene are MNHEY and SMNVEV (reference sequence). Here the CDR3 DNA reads TGTGCCAGCAGCCTTGCTGTCTCCTACGAGCAGTACTTC. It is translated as CASSLAVSYEQYF.

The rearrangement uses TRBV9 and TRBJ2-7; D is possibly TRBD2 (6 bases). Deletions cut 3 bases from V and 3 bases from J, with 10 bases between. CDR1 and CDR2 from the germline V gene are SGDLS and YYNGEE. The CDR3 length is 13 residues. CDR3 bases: TGTGCCAGCAGCGGGGACTTTGGCTACGAGCAGTACTTC. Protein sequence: CASSGDFGYEQYF.

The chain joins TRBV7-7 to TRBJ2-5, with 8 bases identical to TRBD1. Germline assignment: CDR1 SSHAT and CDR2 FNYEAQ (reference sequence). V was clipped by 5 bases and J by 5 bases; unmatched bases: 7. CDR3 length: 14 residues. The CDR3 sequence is CASSLLTGVETQYF. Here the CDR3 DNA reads TGTGCCAGCAGCCTATTGACAGGGGTGGAGACCCAGTACTTC.

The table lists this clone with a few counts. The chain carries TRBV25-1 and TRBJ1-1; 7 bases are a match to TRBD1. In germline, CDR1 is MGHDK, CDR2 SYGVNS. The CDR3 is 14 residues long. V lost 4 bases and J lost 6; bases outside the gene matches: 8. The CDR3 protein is CASSGQGRMAEAFF. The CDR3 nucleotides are TGTGCCAGCAGTGGACAGGGAAGAATGGCTGAAGCTTTCTTT.

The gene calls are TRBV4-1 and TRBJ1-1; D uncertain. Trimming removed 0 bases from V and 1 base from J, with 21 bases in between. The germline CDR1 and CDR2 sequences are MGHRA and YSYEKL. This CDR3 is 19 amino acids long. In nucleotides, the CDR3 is TGCGCCAGCAGCCAAGAGAATGGTATTTGGCTGCGAGAGAACACTGAAGCTTTCTTT. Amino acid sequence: CASSQENGIWLRENTEAFF.

The CDR3: CASTPGLGYEQYF. The CDR3 DNA reads TGTGCCAGCACTCCGGGACTAGGTTACGAGCAGTACTTC. This chain connects TRBV2 to TRBJ2-7; 8 positions match TRBD2. The CDR3 has 13 amino acids. The germline V gene encodes CDR1 SNHLY and CDR2 FYNNEI. With 7 bases clipped from V and 4 bases from J, the junction kept 6 bases outside the gene matches.

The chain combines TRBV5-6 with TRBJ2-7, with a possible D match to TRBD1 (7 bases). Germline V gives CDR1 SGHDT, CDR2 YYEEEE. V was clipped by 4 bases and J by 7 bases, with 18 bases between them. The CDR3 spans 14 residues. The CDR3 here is CASSPVEGAGEQYF. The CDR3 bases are TGTGCCAGCAGCCCCGTGGAGGGGGCGGGAGAGCAGTACTTC.

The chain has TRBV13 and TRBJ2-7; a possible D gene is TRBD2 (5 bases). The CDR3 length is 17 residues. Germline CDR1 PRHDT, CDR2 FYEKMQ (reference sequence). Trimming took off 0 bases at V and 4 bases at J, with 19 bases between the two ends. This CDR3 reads CASSLGVSGGLRYEQYF. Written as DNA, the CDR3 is TGTGCCAGCAGCTTAGGCGTGAGTGGCGGGTTGCGGTACGAGCAGTACTTC.

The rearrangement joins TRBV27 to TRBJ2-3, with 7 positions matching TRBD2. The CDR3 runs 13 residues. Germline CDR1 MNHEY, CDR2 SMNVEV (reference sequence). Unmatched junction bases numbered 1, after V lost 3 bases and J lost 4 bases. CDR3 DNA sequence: TGTGCCAGCAGTTTTAGCGGGTCAGATACGCAGTATTTT. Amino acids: CASSFSGSDTQYF.

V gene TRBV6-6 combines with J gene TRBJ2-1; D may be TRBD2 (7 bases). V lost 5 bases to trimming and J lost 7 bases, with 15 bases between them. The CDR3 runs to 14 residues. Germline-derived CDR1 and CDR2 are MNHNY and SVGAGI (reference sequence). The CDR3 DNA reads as TGTGCCAGCAGTCTATACGGGGGGCCGAATGAGCAGTTCTTC. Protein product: CASSLYGGPNEQFF.

The CDR3 sequence is CASSLRGDIQYF. The CDR3 DNA is TGTGCCAGCAGTTTACGAGGGGACATTCAGTACTTC. This sequence joins TRBV27 and TRBJ2-4; D assignment may be TRBD1 or TRBD2 (5 bases each). The CDR3 contains 12 residues. Trimming left V 2 bases short and J 8 bases short, with 7 bases between. The germline V gene encodes CDR1 MNHEY and CDR2 SMNVEV (reference sequence).